Shown below are 14 T cell receptor beta chains from a single sample sequenced in a study of T-cell reconstitution after alpha-beta-depleted transplantation in children. During its preparation, the TCRbeta library received unique molecular identifiers. TCRdb ran MiXCR on the PCR reads and lists one entry per CDR3 protein. This sample has some 530,000 distinct CDR3 sequences, with approximately 12% found just once. This specimen was PBMCs from the stem cell graft donor, taken from the stem cell graft. The receptor source for this set is a human donor who donated a stem cell graft to a child with combined immunodeficiency.

This chain connects TRBV5-1 to TRBJ2-7; the D is unclear. The CDR3 covers 13 residues. Trimming pared 5 bases from V and 0 bases from J, leaving 9 bases between. Per the germline V gene, CDR1 is SGHRS and CDR2 is YFSETQ. DNA for the CDR3: TGCGCCAGCAGGGTGCACAACTCCTACGAGCAGTACTTC. This codes for CASRVHNSYEQYF.

This clonotype was recorded a few times. V gene TRBV7-9 combines with J gene TRBJ1-2; D remains unclear. V shed 1 base and J shed 6 bases, with 6 bases lying between them. The CDR3 contains 12 residues. Germline CDR1 SEHNR, CDR2 FQNEAQ (reference sequence). For the CDR3, the DNA is TGTGCCAGCAGCTTAGTCTTCAATGGCTACACCTTC. Residues: CASSLVFNGYTF.

At least ten counts were recorded for this clonotype. This rearrangement joins TRBV7-2 to TRBJ2-2; maybe TRBD1 (6 bases). The CDR3 sequence is 14 residues long. Germline-derived CDR1 and CDR2 are SGHTA and FQGNSA. The germline V and J ends were trimmed by 5 bases and 7 bases, with 14 bases remaining between them. CDR3 loop: CASSARTGYGELFF. For the CDR3, the DNA is TGTGCCAGCAGCGCCCGAACAGGGTACGGGGAGCTGTTTTTT.

The CDR3 here is CSARGSRLRNEKLFF. As DNA, the CDR3 is TGCAGTGCTAGAGGCTCTCGGTTGAGGAATGAAAAACTGTTTTTT. The chain links TRBV20-1 to TRBJ1-4; no clear D gene. V dropped 1 base and J dropped 5 bases, with 14 bases sitting between them. The CDR3 has 15 residues. Germline values: CDR1 DFQATT, CDR2 SNEGSKA (reference sequence).

This clonotype was counted only a few times. The gene calls are TRBV6-2 or TRBV6-3 and TRBJ2-7; the match to TRBD1 covers 12 bases. CDR1 MNHEY and CDR2 SVGEGT come from the germline V gene. CDR3 length: 13 residues. Trimming removed 8 bases from V and 7 bases from J; junction bases left unmatched: 6. CDR3 amino acids: CASAGQGAREQYF. The CDR3 nucleotides are TGTGCCAGCGCGGGACAGGGGGCAAGGGAGCAGTACTTC.

This clonotype has a handful of counts. The rearrangement joins TRBV18 to TRBJ1-3; a weak D match, TRBD1 (6 bases). Germline V gene data show CDR1 as KGHSH and CDR2 as LQKENI. This CDR3 contains 14 residues. V was pared by 3 bases and J by 3 bases, with 9 bases between. The CDR3 loop is CASSPRGHGNTIYF. CDR3 sequence (DNA): TGTGCCAGCTCACCCAGGGGACATGGAAACACCATATATTTT. Drawing the rest from reference TRBV18 and TRBJ1-3, the complete variable domain is NAGVMQNPRHLVRRRGQEARLRCSPMKGHSHVYWYRQLPEEGLKFMVYLQKENIIDESGMPKERFSAEFPKEGPSILRIQQVVRGDSAAYFCASSPRGHGNTIYFGEGSWLTVV.

This clonotype was seen repeatedly, ten times or more. This chain joins TRBV29-1 and TRBJ2-7; possible D gene TRBD2, 6 bases. CDR1 SQVTM and CDR2 ANQGSEA come from the germline V gene. Trimming pared 4 bases from V and 3 bases from J, leaving 13 bases between. The CDR3 has 13 amino acids. The CDR3 region has the DNA TGCAGCGTTGGTGGCGGGGAATACTACGAGCAGTACTTC. It translates to CSVGGGEYYEQYF.

This clonotype was picked up many times. The chain employs TRBV10-3 and TRBJ2-3; D unresolved. V lost 7 bases and J lost 4, with 12 bases in between. The CDR3 runs 13 residues. Germline V gene lookup returns CDR1 ENHRY and CDR2 SYGVKD. The CDR3 DNA is TGTGCCATCACCAGCGCGCCCTCAGATACGCAGTATTTT. It specifies CAITSAPSDTQYF.

This clonotype was recorded a few times. The genes are TRBV20-1 and TRBJ2-1; the D is unclear. V lost 5 bases and J lost 8, with 16 bases in between. CDR1 is DFQATT, CDR2 SNEGSKA, per germline (reference sequence). The length of the CDR3 is 13 residues. CDR3 nucleotide sequence: TGCAGTGCTCCTGACCTTCTAGTGGATGAGCAGTTCTTC. Residues: CSAPDLLVDEQFF.

The rearrangement joins TRBV25-1 to TRBJ2-2; D remains unclear. Germline lookup yields CDR1 MGHDK and CDR2 SYGVNS. Trimming left V 1 base short and J 8 bases short, with 11 bases between. The CDR3 is 14 amino acids. DNA for the CDR3: TGTGCCAGCAGTGAATGGGAAAGGGTTGGGGAGCTGTTTTTT. Protein sequence: CASSEWERVGELFF.

This chain links TRBV7-3 with TRBJ1-3; maybe TRBD1 (5 bases). The CDR3 totals 15 residues. V was cut by 5 bases and J by 0 bases, with 11 bases left in between. Germline V lookup: CDR1 SGHTA, CDR2 FQGTGA. The CDR3 reads CASSRNGGSGNTIYF. The CDR3 DNA follows: TGTGCCAGCAGCCGAAACGGGGGCTCTGGAAACACCATATATTTT. Based on the CDR3 plus reference TRBV7-3 and TRBJ1-3, the full variable domain is GAGVSQTPSNKVTEKGKYVELRCDPISGHTALYWYRQSLGQGPEFLIYFQGTGAADDSGLPNDRFFAVRPEGSVSTLKIQRTERGDSAVYLCASSRNGGSGNTIYFGEGSWLTVV.

The chain is built from TRBV6-2 or TRBV6-3 and TRBJ2-2; D is unclear. This CDR3 region has 23 residues. Germline lookup yields CDR1 MNHEY and CDR2 SVGEGT. The V and J ends lost 0 bases and 2 bases respectively, with 31 bases between them. CDR3 loop: CASSYSPYSGMGLRWPNTGELFF. CDR3 coding DNA: TGTGCCAGCAGTTACTCCCCCTACTCTGGCATGGGGTTACGGTGGCCAAACACCGGGGAGCTGTTTTTT.

The chain combines TRBV7-2 with TRBJ2-7, with D possibly being TRBD1 (5 bases). From germline, CDR1 is SGHTA and CDR2 FQGNSA. CDR3 size: 17 residues. Deletions cut 1 base from V and 2 bases from J, with 18 bases between. CDR3 in DNA: TGTGCCAGCAGCTTAGGGGGTGGGGCAGGCACCCCCTACGAGCAGTACTTC. Its translation: CASSLGGGAGTPYEQYF.

This clonotype was counted between two and nine times. V and J are TRBV2 and TRBJ2-3; no clear D gene. V was pared by 5 bases and J by 4 bases, with 16 bases between. The CDR3 consists of 15 residues. Germline V gives CDR1 SNHLY, CDR2 FYNNEI. The CDR3 protein is CASSYGSAVPDTQYF. The CDR3 bases are TGTGCCAGCAGTTATGGCAGCGCCGTTCCAGATACGCAGTATTTT.